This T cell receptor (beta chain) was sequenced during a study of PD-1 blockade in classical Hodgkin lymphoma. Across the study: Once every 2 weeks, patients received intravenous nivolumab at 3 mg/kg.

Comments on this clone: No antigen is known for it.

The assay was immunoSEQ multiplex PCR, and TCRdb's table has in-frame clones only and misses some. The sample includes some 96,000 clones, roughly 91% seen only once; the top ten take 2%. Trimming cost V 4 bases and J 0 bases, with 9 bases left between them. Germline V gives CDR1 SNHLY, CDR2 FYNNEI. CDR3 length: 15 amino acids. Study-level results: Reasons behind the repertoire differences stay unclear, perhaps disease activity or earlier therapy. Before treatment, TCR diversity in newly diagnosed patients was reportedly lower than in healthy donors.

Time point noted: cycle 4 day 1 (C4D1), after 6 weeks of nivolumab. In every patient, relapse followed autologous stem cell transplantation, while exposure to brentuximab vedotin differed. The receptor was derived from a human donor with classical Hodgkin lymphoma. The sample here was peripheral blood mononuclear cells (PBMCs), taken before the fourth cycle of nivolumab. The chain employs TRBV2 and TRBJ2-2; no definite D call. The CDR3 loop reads CASSVGQANTGELFF. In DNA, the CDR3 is TGTGCCAGCAGTGTCGGCCAGGCGAACACCGGGGAGCTGTTTTTT.